This T cell receptor (beta chain) was captured by sequencing in a study of T-cell reconstitution after alpha-beta-depleted transplantation in children. Unique molecular identifiers were incorporated during preparation of the TCRbeta library. TCRdb fed the PCR reads into MiXCR, producing one record per CDR3 protein. The repertoire includes about 540,000 distinct CDR3 sequences, roughly 18% of them detected once, and roughly 3.3% sits in the top ten. Trimming cost V 5 bases and J 2 bases, with 20 bases left between them. The CDR3 runs to 16 residues. Per the germline V gene, CDR1 is SGHRS and CDR2 is YFSETQ.

This receptor was taken from a human donor who donated a stem cell graft to a child with acute lymphoblastic leukemia. The material sequenced was PBMCs from the stem cell graft donor, taken from the stem cell graft. V usage is TRBV5-1 and J usage is TRBJ2-7; the D call may be TRBD1 or TRBD2 (5 bases each). The DNA of the CDR3 is TGCGCCAGCAGTCCCGCGGGCGCAGGGTGGACCTACGAGCAGTACTTC. Translation gives CASSPAGAGWTYEQYF.